This T cell receptor (beta chain) was recovered during a study of tumor-infiltrating lymphocytes in primary liver carcinoma. On the study more broadly: Tumor lesions were T1-T3 N0M0 and spanned roughly 4.2 to 11 cm. Findings and caveats of the study: Significantly greater top-250-clone fractions characterized tumors relative to blood (p = 0.039). Tumor-adjacent and tumor-blood pairs shared a smaller degree of overlap than tumor region pairs.

TCR beta cDNA was prepared out of roughly 490 ng total RNA by means of a constant-region primer. What produced the TCR beta libraries was three nested multiplex PCR rounds using slightly modified ARM-PCR. MiXCR, applied by TCRdb to the multiplex PCR reads, yields one record per CDR3 protein. In the table there are 80,000 or so distinct CDR3 sequences, 70% to 75% of which are singletons. This clonotype has more than one count but fewer than ten. Antigen unknown. The junction shows a germline mismatch at one end, possibly a read error. The approximately 17-32 mg bulk tissue piece was not sorted before simultaneous RNA and DNA extraction. Every single tumor sample held over 75% viable tumor cells. This receptor was obtained from an older woman with primary liver carcinoma and hepatitis B virus infection. Sequencing input: liver tumor tissue from sampling region 4. The subset denotes: tumor region T4, right-lateral pole.

Here the CDR3 DNA reads TGTGCCAGCAGCCATGACGCCTACAATGAGCAGTTCTTC. Its protein is CASSHDAYNEQFF. The J gene is TRBJ2-1, the V gene TRBV4-1, with D hard to call. Looked up from germline, CDR1 is MGHRA and CDR2 is YSYEKL. This CDR3 contains 13 residues.